These T cell receptor beta chains were read from a single sample in a study of blood T cell repertoires in COVID-19. Data came from immunoSEQ multiplex PCR; TCRdb stores just in-frame clones and leaves some out. The sample carries around 280,000 clones, around 88% recorded once. Input material: peripheral blood. All receptors come from a woman aged 25 to 39 who had recovered from COVID-19. The CDR3 runs from the conserved cysteine through the conserved F or W. A D gene is named only where the DNA matches it firmly. Clone size appears in some rows only: once, few, many, or a class for an expanded clone.

D	size	V	J	CDR3	DNA
TRBD1	-	TRBV29-1	TRBJ2-2	CSGRDRGRFGELFF	TGCAGCGGTAGGGACAGGGGGCGATTCGGGGAGCTGTTTTTT
-	-	TRBV5-1	TRBJ2-3	CASSLGLQRSTDTQYF	TGCGCCAGCAGCCTAGGACTACAAAGAAGCACAGATACGCAGTATTTT
TRBD1	few	TRBV7-9	TRBJ2-1	CASSSSGTGGLKCFF	TGTGCCAGCAGCTCCTCCGGGACAGGGGGTCTAAAGTGCTTCTTC
-	-	TRBV5-1	TRBJ2-1	CASSLDSGTYNEQFF	TGCGCCAGCAGCTTGGATAGCGGCACCTACAATGAGCAGTTCTTC
-	once	TRBV6-5	TRBJ2-3	CASRTPGTGRDTQYF	TGTGCCAGCAGGACCCCCGGGACGGGGAGGGATACGCAGTATTTT
-	-	TRBV4-1	TRBJ2-1	CASSQDPGNEQFF	TGCGCCAGCAGCCAAGATCCGGGGAATGAGCAGTTCTTC
TRBD1	-	TRBV11-1	TRBJ2-7	CASRFAGTGPHEQYF	TGTGCCAGCAGATTCGCCGGGACAGGGCCCCACGAGCAGTACTTC
TRBD2	once	TRBV19	TRBJ2-3	CASSIRGGDTQYF	TGTGCCAGTAGTATACGGGGGGGAGATACGCAGTATTTT
-	-	TRBV4-1	TRBJ1-2	CASSQAFGSGYTF	TGCGCCAGCAGCCAAGCCTTCGGTTCTGGCTACACCTTC
TRBD2	few	TRBV11-2	TRBJ2-5	CASSKYGLAGEETQYF	TGTGCCAGCAGCAAATACGGACTAGCGGGGGAAGAGACCCAGTACTTC
TRBD2	-	TRBV7-7	TRBJ2-5	CASSLATSGGKETQYF	TGTGCTAGCAGCTTAGCGACTAGCGGGGGTAAAGAGACCCAGTACTTC
-	-	TRBV14	TRBJ2-1	CASSQPRGFLPDEQFF	TGTGCCAGCAGCCAACCCCGCGGGTTTCTACCGGATGAGCAGTTCTTC
-	-	TRBV20-1	TRBJ2-1	CSARTSLGQFF	TGCAGTGCTAGGACATCCCTCGGCCAGTTCTTC
-	-	TRBV9	TRBJ1-3	CASSVSGGYSGNTIYF	TGTGCCAGCAGCGTAAGCGGGGGTTACTCTGGAAACACCATATATTTT
-	-	TRBV12-3/TRBV12-4	TRBJ2-1	CASSQGYEQFF	TGTGCCAGCAGTCAGGGGTATGAGCAGTTCTTC
-	few	TRBV4-2	TRBJ2-7	CASSPGVGPHEQYF	TGTGCCAGCAGCCCAGGGGTAGGTCCCCACGAGCAGTACTTC
-	-	TRBV4-2	TRBJ2-1	CASSQVRERPYNEQFF	TGTGCCAGCAGCCAAGTTCGGGAACGCCCCTACAATGAGCAGTTCTTC
TRBD2	-	TRBV6-1	TRBJ2-3	CASSEARGGTDTQYF	TGTGCCAGCAGTGAAGCGCGGGGGGGCACAGATACGCAGTATTTT
-	-	TRBV15	TRBJ1-1	CATTPYSNTEAFF	TGTGCCACCACCCCCTACAGCAACACTGAAGCTTTCTTT
TRBD2	-	TRBV19	TRBJ2-7	CASSRIAGGFEEQYF	TGTGCCAGTAGTCGAATAGCGGGAGGGTTCGAGGAGCAGTACTTC
-	once	TRBV20-1	TRBJ1-1	CSASRGGRSSSWNTEAFF	TGCAGTGCTAGTAGAGGAGGGAGATCCAGCAGCTGGAACACTGAAGCTTTCTTT
TRBD1	-	TRBV2	TRBJ2-5	CASSQGEQTQYF	TGTGCCAGCAGTCAGGGGGAACAGACCCAGTACTTC
TRBD2	-	TRBV28	TRBJ2-7	CASSPSGTSGRLSSYEQYF	TGTGCCAGCAGTCCCTCCGGGACTAGCGGGAGGCTCAGCTCCTACGAGCAGTACTTC
TRBD1	-	TRBV10-3	TRBJ1-2	CAISERGQVHIYGYTF	TGTGCCATCAGTGAGAGGGGACAGGTTCACATCTATGGCTACACCTTC
-	-	TRBV7-2	TRBJ1-6	CASSFLLDIYNSPLHF	TGTGCCAGCAGCTTCCTCCTGGACATCTATAATTCACCCCTCCACTTT
-	once	TRBV5-4	TRBJ2-2	CASSLDTRSANTGELFF	TGTGCCAGCAGCTTGGATACTCGGAGCGCAAACACCGGGGAGCTGTTTTTT
-	-	TRBV4-1	TRBJ2-2	CASRAGSGELFF	TGCGCCAGCAGGGCAGGATCCGGGGAGCTGTTTTTT
-	-	TRBV30	TRBJ2-5	CAWSVPGVETQYF	TGTGCCTGGAGTGTACCAGGGGTAGAGACCCAGTACTTC
TRBD1	-	TRBV11-3	TRBJ2-7	CASSSGQEYEQYF	TGTGCCAGCAGCTCAGGACAGGAGTACGAGCAGTACTTC
TRBD1	-	TRBV4-1	TRBJ2-1	CASSQVDRDYNEQFF	TGCGCCAGCAGCCAAGTGGACAGGGACTACAATGAGCAGTTCTTC
TRBD2	-	TRBV13	TRBJ2-2	CASSLAGGPVGELFF	TGTGCCAGCAGCTTGGCGGGGGGGCCGGTCGGGGAGCTGTTTTTT
-	-	TRBV6-4	TRBJ1-1	CASSRLGGTTEAFF	TGTGCCAGCAGCCGTCTAGGGGGTACCACTGAAGCTTTCTTT
-	-	TRBV6-5	TRBJ1-5	CAVTTRPGSNQPQHF	TGTGCCGTAACGACACGGCCGGGGAGCAATCAGCCCCAGCATTTT
TRBD1	once	TRBV28	TRBJ2-1	CASSPSSGDRGFREQFF	TGTGCCAGCAGTCCAAGTTCCGGGGACAGGGGCTTTCGGGAGCAGTTCTTC
TRBD2	-	TRBV6-2/TRBV6-3	TRBJ2-3	CASSYRLGREGTDTQYF	TGTGCCAGCAGTTACCGTCTGGGGCGGGAGGGCACAGATACGCAGTATTTT
TRBD1	-	TRBV10-3	TRBJ1-2	CAISMDRDGYTF	TGTGCCATCAGTATGGACAGGGACGGCTACACCTTC
-	-	TRBV5-1	TRBJ2-3	CASSRVGDSGPDTQYF	TGCGCCAGCAGCCGGGTTGGGGACAGCGGGCCAGATACGCAGTATTTT
-	-	TRBV29-1	TRBJ2-7	CSVDVGSVKQYF	TGCAGCGTTGATGTGGGCAGTGTCAAGCAGTACTTC
-	-	TRBV4-1	TRBJ2-1	CASSQIESGYNEQFF	TGCGCCAGCAGTCAAATAGAATCGGGGTACAATGAGCAGTTCTTC
TRBD2	few	TRBV7-2	TRBJ2-1	CASSRKAGGPDNEQFF	TGTGCCAGCAGCCGCAAAGCGGGAGGGCCCGACAATGAGCAGTTCTTC
TRBD2	-	TRBV24-1	TRBJ2-3	CATGGGGKDTQYF	TGTGCCACCGGGGGGGGAGGTAAAGATACGCAGTATTTT
-	-	TRBV25-1	TRBJ2-1	CASSELQSSYNEQFF	TGTGCCAGCAGTGAATTACAGAGCTCCTACAATGAGCAGTTCTTC
TRBD1	-	TRBV5-1	TRBJ2-3	CASSPNGQGSTDTQYF	TGCGCCAGCAGCCCAAACGGACAGGGGAGCACAGATACGCAGTATTTT
-	-	TRBV7-2	TRBJ2-2	CASSFEARGELFF	TGTGCCAGCAGCTTCGAGGCCCGCGGGGAGCTGTTTTTT
-	-	TRBV2	TRBJ2-5	CASSDQGSPKETQYF	TGTGCCAGCAGTGACCAGGGCAGTCCAAAAGAGACCCAGTACTTC